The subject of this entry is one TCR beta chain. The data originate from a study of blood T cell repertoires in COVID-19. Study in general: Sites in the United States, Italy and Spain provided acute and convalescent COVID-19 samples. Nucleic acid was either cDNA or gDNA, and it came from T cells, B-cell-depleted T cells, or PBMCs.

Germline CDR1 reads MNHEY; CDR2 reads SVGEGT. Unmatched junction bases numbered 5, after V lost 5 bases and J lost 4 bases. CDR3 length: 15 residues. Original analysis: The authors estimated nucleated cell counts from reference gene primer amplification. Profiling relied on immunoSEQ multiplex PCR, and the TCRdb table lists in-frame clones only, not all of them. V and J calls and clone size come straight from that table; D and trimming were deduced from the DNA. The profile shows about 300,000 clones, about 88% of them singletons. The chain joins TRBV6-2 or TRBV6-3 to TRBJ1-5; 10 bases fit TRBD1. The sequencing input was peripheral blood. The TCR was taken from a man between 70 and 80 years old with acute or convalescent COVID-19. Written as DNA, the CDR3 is TGTGCCAGCAGTGCCCGGGGACAGGGGAATCAGCCCCAGCATTTT. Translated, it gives CASSARGQGNQPQHF.